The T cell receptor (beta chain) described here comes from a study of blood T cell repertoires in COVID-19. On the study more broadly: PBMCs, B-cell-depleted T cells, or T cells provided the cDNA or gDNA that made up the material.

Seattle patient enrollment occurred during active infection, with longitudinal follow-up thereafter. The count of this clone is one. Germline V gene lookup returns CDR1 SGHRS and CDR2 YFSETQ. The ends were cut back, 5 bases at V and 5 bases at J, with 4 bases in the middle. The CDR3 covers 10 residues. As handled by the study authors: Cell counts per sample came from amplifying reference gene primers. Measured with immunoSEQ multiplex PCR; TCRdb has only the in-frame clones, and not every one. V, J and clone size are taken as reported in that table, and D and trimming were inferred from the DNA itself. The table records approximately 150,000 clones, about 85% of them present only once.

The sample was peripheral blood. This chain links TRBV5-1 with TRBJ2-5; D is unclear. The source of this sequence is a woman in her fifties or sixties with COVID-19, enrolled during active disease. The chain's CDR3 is CASSEETQYF. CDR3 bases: TGCGCCAGCAGTGAGGAGACCCAGTACTTC.